A selection of T cell receptor beta chains follows, all from one sample in a study of regulatory T cells in long-lasting Graves disease. TCRdb itself ran the multiplex PCR reads through MiXCR, one entry per CDR3 protein. The table lists about 420,000 distinct CDR3 sequences, 23% of them singletons. Sequences were derived from peripheral blood mononuclear cells (PBMCs), sampled when the disease was refractory, from a patient treated with antithyroid drugs. The receptor set was obtained from a female donor with Graves disease. Both conserved end residues are part of each CDR3. D genes are given only for firm matches. Only part of the rows carry a size: once, few, many, or a class if the clone is expanded.

CDR3 protein: CATSDPGHNYGCTF; CDR3 DNA: TGTGCCACCAGTGATCCGGGACACAACTATGGCTGCACCTTC; D gene: -; CDR3 length: 14; clone size: -; J gene: TRBJ1-2; V gene: TRBV24-1
CDR3 protein: CASSFHRGVGYNSPLHF; CDR3 DNA: TGTGCCAGCAGCTTCCACAGGGGTGTTGGATATAATTCACCCCTCCACTTT; D gene: TRBD1; CDR3 length: 17; clone size: few; J gene: TRBJ1-6; V gene: TRBV7-9
CDR3 protein: CASNFWAGVARSNQPQHF; CDR3 DNA: TGTGCCAGCAATTTTTGGGCAGGAGTTGCTCGCAGCAATCAGCCCCAGCATTTT; D gene: -; CDR3 length: 18; clone size: few; J gene: TRBJ1-5; V gene: TRBV28
CDR3 protein: CASGAGSGRAREQFF; CDR3 DNA: TGTGCCAGCGGGGCCGGGAGCGGGAGGGCCAGGGAGCAGTTCTTC; D gene: TRBD2; CDR3 length: 15; clone size: many; J gene: TRBJ2-1; V gene: TRBV12-3/TRBV12-4
CDR3 protein: CASTPKGRETQYF; CDR3 DNA: TGTGCCAGCACTCCCAAGGGCCGAGAGACCCAGTACTTC; D gene: -; CDR3 length: 13; clone size: few; J gene: TRBJ2-5; V gene: TRBV6-1
CDR3 protein: CASSPRVFAGVDEKLFF; CDR3 DNA: TGTGCCAGCAGCCCCCGGGTCTTTGCAGGGGTGGATGAAAAACTGTTTTTT; D gene: -; CDR3 length: 17; clone size: few; J gene: TRBJ1-4; V gene: TRBV7-8
CDR3 protein: CASTKDRSGGPQHF; CDR3 DNA: TGTGCCAGCACCAAAGACAGGTCCGGGGGGCCCCAGCATTTT; D gene: -; CDR3 length: 14; clone size: many; J gene: TRBJ1-5; V gene: TRBV12-3/TRBV12-4
CDR3 protein: CASREGTKSTDTQYF; CDR3 DNA: TGTGCCAGCAGGGAAGGGACCAAAAGCACAGATACGCAGTATTTT; D gene: -; CDR3 length: 15; clone size: many; J gene: TRBJ2-3; V gene: TRBV2
CDR3 protein: CASRLQGSVNTGELFF; CDR3 DNA: TGTGCCAGCAGACTCCAAGGGTCGGTAAACACCGGGGAGCTGTTTTTT; D gene: -; CDR3 length: 16; clone size: -; J gene: TRBJ2-2; V gene: TRBV28
CDR3 protein: CASSHRTGGYEQYF; CDR3 DNA: TGTGCCAGCAGCCACCGGACAGGGGGCTACGAGCAGTACTTC; D gene: TRBD1; CDR3 length: 14; clone size: once; J gene: TRBJ2-7; V gene: TRBV7-2
CDR3 protein: CASSMEGRLYGYTF; CDR3 DNA: TGTGCCAGTAGTATGGAGGGGCGTCTTTATGGCTACACCTTC; D gene: -; CDR3 length: 14; clone size: few; J gene: TRBJ1-2; V gene: TRBV19
CDR3 protein: CAWSAGFGTQYF; CDR3 DNA: TGTGCCTGGAGTGCCGGTTTTGGGACCCAGTACTTC; D gene: -; CDR3 length: 12; clone size: many; J gene: TRBJ2-5; V gene: TRBV30
CDR3 protein: CASSLGVQVWGSRTEAFF; CDR3 DNA: TGCGCCAGCAGCTTGGGGGTACAGGTTTGGGGGTCGCGGACTGAAGCTTTCTTT; D gene: -; CDR3 length: 18; clone size: few; J gene: TRBJ1-1; V gene: TRBV5-1
CDR3 protein: CASRPKPGLAGGGTYEQYF; CDR3 DNA: TGTGCCAGCAGGCCCAAACCGGGACTAGCAGGGGGTGGTACCTACGAGCAGTACTTC; D gene: TRBD2; CDR3 length: 19; clone size: few; J gene: TRBJ2-7; V gene: TRBV28
CDR3 protein: CASSLGTGRQETQYF; CDR3 DNA: TGCGCCAGCAGCTTGGGAACGGGCAGACAAGAGACCCAGTACTTC; D gene: -; CDR3 length: 15; clone size: -; J gene: TRBJ2-5; V gene: TRBV5-1
CDR3 protein: CSVAVADTEAFF; CDR3 DNA: TGCAGCGTTGCCGTGGCAGACACTGAAGCTTTCTTT; D gene: -; CDR3 length: 12; clone size: -; J gene: TRBJ1-1; V gene: TRBV29-1
CDR3 protein: CASSQGASGNTIYF; CDR3 DNA: TGTGCCAGCTCACAGGGGGCATCTGGAAACACCATATATTTT; D gene: TRBD1; CDR3 length: 14; clone size: -; J gene: TRBJ1-3; V gene: TRBV12-3/TRBV12-4
CDR3 protein: CASSEFGIDTQYF; CDR3 DNA: TGTGCCAGCAGTGAGTTCGGGATAGATACGCAGTATTTT; D gene: -; CDR3 length: 13; clone size: few; J gene: TRBJ2-3; V gene: TRBV2
CDR3 protein: CASSVAAGGRSTSYEQYF; CDR3 DNA: TGTGCCAGCAGCGTAGCAGCGGGAGGACGCTCAACTAGCTACGAGCAGTACTTC; D gene: TRBD2; CDR3 length: 18; clone size: -; J gene: TRBJ2-7; V gene: TRBV9
CDR3 protein: CASSLVLAEETQYF; CDR3 DNA: TGTGCCAGCAGCTTAGTATTAGCGGAAGAGACCCAGTACTTC; D gene: -; CDR3 length: 14; clone size: many; J gene: TRBJ2-5; V gene: TRBV7-2
CDR3 protein: CASSYAGFDYEQYF; CDR3 DNA: TGTGCCAGCAGTTATGCAGGGTTCGACTACGAGCAGTACTTC; D gene: -; CDR3 length: 14; clone size: few; J gene: TRBJ2-7; V gene: TRBV6-5
CDR3 protein: CASSPPLENTEAFF; CDR3 DNA: TGTGCCAGCTCACCACCGTTGGAAAACACTGAAGCTTTCTTT; D gene: -; CDR3 length: 14; clone size: -; J gene: TRBJ1-1; V gene: TRBV18
CDR3 protein: CASSLNPGTLAEQYF; CDR3 DNA: TGTGCCAGCAGCTTAAACCCCGGGACACTAGCCGAGCAGTACTTC; D gene: -; CDR3 length: 15; clone size: many; J gene: TRBJ2-7; V gene: TRBV7-2